This TCR beta chain was sequenced for a study of cytomegalovirus exposure and HLA in healthy donors. Study-wide findings and caveats: Cytomegalovirus-associated status was assigned to about 170 TCR beta chains.

The CDR3 sequence is 19 residues long. Trimming took 5 bases from V and 0 from J; bases not matched to a gene: 10. Germline assignment: CDR1 LNHDA and CDR2 SQIVND (reference sequence). PCR was performed using 60 Vbeta and 13 Jbeta primers. The table came from immunoSEQ multiplex PCR; TCRdb's copy has only in-frame clones and leaves some out. In the table there are about 160,000 clones, about 85% of which are singletons. On this clone itself: As yet, its antigen is unknown.

The V call is TRBV19, the J call TRBJ2-6, with TRBD1 identical over 10 bases. What was sequenced was PBMCs. The origin of this receptor is a human donor in good health. CDR3: CASSVLGTGDLSGANVLTF. The CDR3 nucleotides read TGTGCCAGTAGTGTACTCGGGACAGGGGACCTCTCTGGGGCCAACGTCCTGACTTTC.